The 31 T cell receptor beta chains given below trace back to one sample, sequenced in a study of T cell changes during pregnancy in multiple sclerosis (dated by TCRdb to between 2018 and 2020). The receptor library was made with the immunoSEQ multiplex PCR assay. TCRdb retrieved this table from immuneACCESS and kept in-frame rearrangements only. Not all clones are present; in checked studies, unresolved V genes account for under half, and no reason is known for the remainder. Present in this sample are some 56,000 clones, 92% of which were seen just once. Of the sample, 0.64% falls within the top ten clones. This material consisted of CD4+ T cells from peripheral blood mononuclear cells, taken after pregnancy. The receptors were sampled from a female donor with multiple sclerosis, enrolled in a pregnancy study.

V gene TRBV5-5 combines with J gene TRBJ2-5, with D tentatively TRBD1 (5 bases). Trimming pared 0 bases from V and 2 bases from J, leaving 11 bases between. Germline CDR1 is SGHKS and CDR2 is YYEKEE (reference sequence). The CDR3 extends over 15 amino acids. CDR3 sequence reads: CASSLARALQETQYF. The CDR3 bases are TGTGCCAGCAGCTTGGCCAGGGCACTACAAGAGACCCAGTACTTC. The whole variable domain, remainder taken from reference TRBV5-5 and TRBJ2-5, is DAGVTQSPTHLIKTRGQQVTLRCSPISGHKSVSWYQQVLGQGPQFIFQYYEKEERGRGNFPDRFSARQFPNYSSELNVNALLLGDSALYLCASSLARALQETQYFGPGTRLLVL.

This chain's CDR3 is CASRTQGAIYEQYF. The CDR3, as DNA: TGTGCCAGCAGGACACAGGGGGCGATCTACGAGCAGTACTTC. V gene TRBV6-1 combines with J gene TRBJ2-7; 9 positions match TRBD1. This CDR3 has 14 residues. Germline CDR1 MNHNS, CDR2 SASEGT. The junction had 6 bases not matched to a gene; V was cut back by 6 bases and J by 3 bases.

The chain employs TRBV6-1 and TRBJ2-2; possible D gene TRBD2, 5 bases. CDR1 and CDR2 (germline): MNHNS, SASEGT. Trimming cost V 7 bases and J 7 bases, with 16 bases left between them. The CDR3 totals 14 residues. The CDR3 loop reads CASTDLPGSGELFF. For the CDR3, the DNA is TGTGCCAGCACCGACCTCCCGGGGAGCGGGGAGCTGTTTTTT.

The gene calls are TRBV7-3 and TRBJ1-2; the match to TRBD1 covers 9 bases. Losses at the gene ends were 2 bases for V and 0 bases for J; bases not matched to a gene: 4. From germline, CDR1 is SGHTA and CDR2 FQGTGA. The CDR3 extends over 16 amino acids. The DNA of the CDR3 is TGTGCCAGCAGCTTAGGGGGGACAGGGACTAACTATGGCTACACCTTC. As protein: CASSLGGTGTNYGYTF.

The rearrangement uses TRBV7-8 and TRBJ2-5; 7 bases are a match to TRBD2. Germline CDR1 reads SGHVS; CDR2 reads FQNEAQ. This CDR3 is built from 15 residues. V lost 5 bases and J lost 2; bases outside the gene matches: 8. This CDR3 reads CASSDPLAAQETQYF. The CDR3 DNA reads as TGTGCCAGCAGCGACCCGCTAGCGGCACAAGAGACCCAGTACTTC.

The chain links TRBV5-1 to TRBJ2-3; 9 nucleotides agree with TRBD1. There are 15 residues in the CDR3. Germline trimming cut 3 bases from V and 4 bases from J; bases unmatched to any gene: 6. CDR1 SGHRS and CDR2 YFSETQ come from the germline V gene. The CDR3 DNA reads as TGCGCCAGCAGCTCGGACAGGGGTTGGGCAGATACGCAGTATTTT. This gives the protein CASSSDRGWADTQYF.

The chain couples TRBV28 to TRBJ1-2, with D perhaps TRBD1 (5 bases). Germline-derived CDR1 and CDR2 are MDHEN and SYDVKM. The CDR3 is 12 amino acids. V was trimmed by 7 bases and J by 8 bases, leaving 14 bases between them. The CDR3, as DNA: TGTGCCAGCATCGAAGCAGGGAACGGCTACACCTTC. It is translated as CASIEAGNGYTF.

The chain recombines TRBV7-8 with TRBJ2-7, with 7 bases fitting TRBD2. The germline V gene has CDR1 SGHVS and CDR2 FQNEAQ. J was trimmed by 1 base and V by 4 bases; bases with no gene match: 7. The CDR3 extends over 15 amino acids. In nucleotides, the CDR3 is TGTGCCAGCAGCTCCTCGGGACTAACATCCTACGAGCAGTACTTC. As protein: CASSSSGLTSYEQYF.

The chain links TRBV10-3 to TRBJ1-2; 9 bases match TRBD1. Germline CDR1 reads ENHRY; CDR2 reads SYGVKD. CDR3 length: 17 amino acids. Trimming at V came to 3 bases and at J to 5 bases, leaving 13 bases not matched to a gene. CDR3 DNA: TGTGCCATCAGTGACCGTAGATTAAGACAGGGGGAGTATGGCTACACCTTC. It specifies CAISDRRLRQGEYGYTF.

The gene calls are TRBV2 and TRBJ1-3, with 8 bases fitting TRBD1. Germline V gene sequence: CDR1 SNHLY, CDR2 FYNNEI. The J segment lost 2 bases and the V segment lost 6 bases, leaving 3 bases of the junction unmatched. This CDR3 has 14 amino acids. DNA for the CDR3: TGTGCCAGCAGGGCGACAGGGGCTGGAAACACCATATATTTT. It translates to CASRATGAGNTIYF.

This chain connects TRBV2 to TRBJ2-7; D is perhaps TRBD1 (6 bases). The CDR3 spans 13 residues. Deletions cut 8 bases from V and 0 bases from J, with 11 bases between. CDR1 and CDR2 from the germline V gene are SNHLY and FYNNEI. The CDR3 region is CASGKDSSYEQYF. CDR3 DNA sequence: TGTGCCAGCGGCAAGGACAGCTCCTACGAGCAGTACTTC.

The chain combines TRBV13 with TRBJ2-5, with D possibly TRBD1 on 5 matching bases. Germline loops: CDR1 PRHDT, CDR2 FYEKMQ (reference sequence). The CDR3 contains 14 residues. With 2 bases removed from V and 4 bases from J, the gap between germline ends came to 11 bases. CDR3 DNA sequence: TGTGCCAGCAGCTTAAAGACAGCTCTAGAGACCCAGTACTTC. Translating gives CASSLKTALETQYF.

The chain employs TRBV4-3 and TRBJ2-5, with a tentative D call TRBD1 (6 bases). Germline V gene data show CDR1 as LGHNA and CDR2 as YSLEER. V lost 0 bases and J lost 5, with 22 bases in between. CDR3 length: 18 residues. The CDR3 coding sequence is TGCGCCAGCAGCCAAGATTTAGGGGACATCTACCCTGGGGAGACCCAGTACTTC. Translating gives CASSQDLGDIYPGETQYF.

This rearrangement joins TRBV28 to TRBJ1-5; a weak D match, TRBD1 (5 bases). Germline loops: CDR1 MDHEN, CDR2 SYDVKM. Between the trimmed V and J ends, which lost 1 base and 2 bases, there was a span of 18 bases. This CDR3 has 18 residues. The CDR3 DNA sequence: TGTGCCAGCAGTTTATCTTGGCGACAGCGAGGCGGCAATCAGCCCCAGCATTTT. This translates into CASSLSWRQRGGNQPQHF.

The genes are TRBV4-3 and TRBJ1-2; possibly TRBD1 for D (5 bases). The germline CDR1 and CDR2 sequences are LGHNA and YSLEER. The CDR3 contains 13 residues. Trimming removed 1 base at V and 7 bases at J, with 10 bases between. The CDR3 DNA is TGCGCCAGCAGCCAAGCTGGGGCCGGTGGCTACACCTTC. Its translation: CASSQAGAGGYTF.

This chain's CDR3 is CASSTTGGGYTF. For the CDR3, the DNA is TGTGCCAGCAGCACTACAGGGGGGGGCTACACCTTC. V is TRBV7-2 and J is TRBJ1-2; 8 bases agree with TRBD1. V shed 5 bases and J 8 bases; nucleotides not matched to a gene: 4. This CDR3 is built from 12 residues. The V gene's germline CDR1 is SGHTA and CDR2 FQGNSA. The whole variable domain, remainder taken from reference TRBV7-2 and TRBJ1-2, is GAGVSQSPSNKVTEKGKDVELRCDPISGHTALYWYRQSLGQGLEFLIYFQGNSAPDKSGLPSDRFSAERTGGSVSTLTIQRTQQEDSAVYLCASSTTGGGYTFGSGTRLTVV.

The chain recombines TRBV6-5 with TRBJ1-3; 8 bases map to TRBD1. This CDR3 comprises 14 residues. Germline trimming cut 4 bases from V and 3 bases from J; bases unmatched to any gene: 2. Germline assignment: CDR1 MNHEY and CDR2 SVGAGI. CDR3 bases: TGTGCCAGCAGTTCAGGGGGCCTTGGAAACACCATATATTTT. It encodes CASSSGGLGNTIYF.

This rearrangement joins TRBV4-1 to TRBJ2-7, with D perhaps TRBD2 (6 bases). The CDR3 is made up of 15 amino acids. Trimming removed 0 bases from V and 7 bases from J, with 16 bases in between. Per the germline V gene, CDR1 is MGHRA and CDR2 is YSYEKL. The CDR3, as DNA: TGCGCCAGCAGCCAAGAGGAATCTTCCGGGGGTGAGCAGTACTTC. The encoded protein is CASSQEESSGGEQYF.

The rearrangement joins TRBV2 to TRBJ1-1, with 9 bases lining up with TRBD1. Trimming cost V 6 bases and J 5 bases; bases outside gene matches: 7. Germline values: CDR1 SNHLY, CDR2 FYNNEI. The CDR3 spans 14 residues. In DNA form, the CDR3 reads TGTGCCAGCAGAGTACAGGGGGCGAGGACTGAAGCTTTCTTT. Encoded protein: CASRVQGARTEAFF.

The chain has TRBV7-3 and TRBJ1-1, with 9 nucleotides matching TRBD1. The V and J ends lost 0 bases and 0 bases, in that order; junction bases with no gene match: 8. CDR3 length equals 18 residues. Germline V gives CDR1 SGHTA, CDR2 FQGTGA. The chain's CDR3 is CASSLTGRDRVMNTEAFF. The CDR3 DNA is TGTGCCAGCAGCTTAACAGGTCGGGACAGGGTCATGAACACTGAAGCTTTCTTT.

This clone came up once. The rearrangement joins TRBV4-2 to TRBJ2-5; D might be TRBD2 (6 bases). Germline loops: CDR1 LGHNA, CDR2 YNFKEQ. V was trimmed by 3 bases and J by 2 bases, leaving 10 bases between them. The CDR3 is made up of 14 amino acids. CDR3 DNA: TGTGCCAGCAGCCACTCGGGGGAGCAAGAGACCCAGTACTTC. Translated, it gives CASSHSGEQETQYF.

The J gene is TRBJ2-3, the V gene TRBV11-1; 9 nucleotides match TRBD2. Trimming at V came to 5 bases and at J to 3 bases, leaving 6 bases not matched to a gene. This CDR3 has 15 amino acids. Germline CDR1 SGHAT, CDR2 FQDESV (reference sequence). This CDR3 reads CASSRPSGGTDTQYF. CDR3 sequence (DNA): TGTGCCAGCAGCCGGCCCAGCGGGGGGACAGATACGCAGTATTTT.

The V call is TRBV5-4, the J call TRBJ2-7; 8 nucleotides agree with TRBD1. The CDR3 sequence is 16 residues long. V trimming: 5 bases; J trimming: 0 bases; junction bases outside the gene matches: 10. The V gene's germline CDR1 is SGHNT and CDR2 YYREEE (reference sequence). CDR3 bases: TGTGCCAGCAGACCTCCGGGACAGGTTAGCTCCTACGAGCAGTACTTC. Translation gives CASRPPGQVSSYEQYF.

V is TRBV5-6 and J is TRBJ1-3, with a weak D call TRBD1 (6 bases). The germline CDR1 and CDR2 sequences are SGHDT and YYEEEE. V lost 5 bases to trimming and J lost 0 bases, with 18 bases between them. The CDR3 is 17 residues long. CDR3 bases: TGTGCCAGCAGTCTCCCCAGGGGACACAGCTCTGGAAACACCATATATTTT. Its protein is CASSLPRGHSSGNTIYF.

The rearrangement links TRBV9 to TRBJ1-1; TRBD1 might be the D (6 bases). CDR1 is SGDLS, CDR2 YYNGEE, per germline. Trimming removed 4 bases at V and 4 bases at J, with 17 bases between. There are 15 residues in the CDR3. The CDR3 DNA reads TGTGCCAGCAGCCCTAACCTCCGGGACATCACTGAAGCTTTCTTT. Translating gives CASSPNLRDITEAFF.

CDR3 amino acids: CASSFGGTGNTIYF. The CDR3 DNA follows: TGTGCCAGCAGTTTTGGCGGTACTGGAAACACCATATATTTT. The rearrangement uses TRBV6-5 and TRBJ1-3; the D is unclear. V gave up 4 bases and J gave up 2 bases, with 9 bases separating them. This CDR3 has 14 amino acids. CDR1 is MNHEY and CDR2 is SVGAGI in the germline V gene.

V is TRBV7-9 and J is TRBJ1-3; D uncertain. Germline V gene sequence: CDR1 SEHNR, CDR2 FQNEAQ (reference sequence). The length of the CDR3 is 14 residues. Trimming shortened V by 3 bases and J by 7 bases, and 13 bases separated the two germline ends. The CDR3 here is CASSFFARRNTIYF. CDR3 in DNA: TGTGCCAGCAGCTTTTTCGCCCGGCGGAACACCATATATTTT.

The rearrangement joins TRBV12-5 to TRBJ2-6, with 7 bases matching TRBD1. V dropped 4 bases and J dropped 1; count of bases not matched to a gene: 7. From germline, CDR1 is LGHNT and CDR2 FRNRAP. This CDR3 is built from 17 residues. CDR3 sequence (DNA): TGTGCTAGTGGTTCCGGACAGGCCCCATCTGGGGCCAACGTCCTGACTTTC. Translated, it gives CASGSGQAPSGANVLTF.

V usage is TRBV19 and J usage is TRBJ1-5; 7 nucleotides match TRBD1. Germline trimming cut 1 base from V and 2 bases from J; bases unmatched to any gene: 8. The CDR3 runs to 17 residues. Germline V gene data show CDR1 as LNHDA and CDR2 as SQIVND (reference sequence). The CDR3: CASSIGQGAPRNQPQHF. The CDR3 DNA reads as TGTGCCAGTAGTATAGGACAGGGCGCGCCTCGCAATCAGCCCCAGCATTTT. Based on the CDR3 plus reference TRBV19 and TRBJ1-5, the full variable domain is DGGITQSPKYLFRKEGQNVTLSCEQNLNHDAMYWYRQDPGQGLRLIYYSQIVNDFQKGDIAEGYSVSREKKESFPLTVTSAQKNPTAFYLCASSIGQGAPRNQPQHFGDGTRLSIL.

The chain has TRBV2 and TRBJ2-2; maybe TRBD1 (5 bases). The CDR3 length is 14 residues. With 2 bases removed from V and 1 base from J, the gap between germline ends came to 5 bases. Germline lookup yields CDR1 SNHLY and CDR2 FYNNEI. CDR3 sequence (DNA): TGTGCCAGCAGTGAACAGGGGAACACCGGGGAGCTGTTTTTT. Translating it yields CASSEQGNTGELFF.

This chain links TRBV12-5 with TRBJ2-2; maybe TRBD1 (7 bases). This CDR3 contains 16 residues. The germline V gene encodes CDR1 LGHNT and CDR2 FRNRAP. V lost 4 bases and J lost 1, with 13 bases in between. The CDR3: CASGWRGQQNTGELFF. CDR3 nucleotide sequence: TGTGCTAGTGGTTGGAGGGGACAGCAGAACACCGGGGAGCTGTTTTTT.